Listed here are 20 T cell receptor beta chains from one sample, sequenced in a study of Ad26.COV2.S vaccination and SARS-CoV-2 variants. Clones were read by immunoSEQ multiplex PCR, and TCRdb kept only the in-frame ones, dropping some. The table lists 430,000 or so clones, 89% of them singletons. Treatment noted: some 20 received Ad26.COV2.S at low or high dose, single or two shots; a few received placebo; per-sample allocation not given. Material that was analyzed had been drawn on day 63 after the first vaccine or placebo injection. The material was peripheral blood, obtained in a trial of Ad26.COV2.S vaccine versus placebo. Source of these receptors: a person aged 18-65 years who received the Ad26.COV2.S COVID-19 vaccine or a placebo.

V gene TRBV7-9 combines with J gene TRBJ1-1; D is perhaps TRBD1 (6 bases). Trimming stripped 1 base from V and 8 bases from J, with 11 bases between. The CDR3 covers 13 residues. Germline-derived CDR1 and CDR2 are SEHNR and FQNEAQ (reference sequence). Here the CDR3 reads CASSLDSGTEAFF. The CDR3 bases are TGTGCCAGCAGCTTAGATTCCGGGACAGAAGCTTTCTTT.

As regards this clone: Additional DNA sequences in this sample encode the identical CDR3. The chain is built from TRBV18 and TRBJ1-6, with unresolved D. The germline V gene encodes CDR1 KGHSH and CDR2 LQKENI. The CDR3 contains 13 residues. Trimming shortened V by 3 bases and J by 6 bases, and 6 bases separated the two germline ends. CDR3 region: CASSPTPNSPLHF. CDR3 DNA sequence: TGTGCCAGCTCACCGACCCCTAATTCACCCCTCCACTTT.

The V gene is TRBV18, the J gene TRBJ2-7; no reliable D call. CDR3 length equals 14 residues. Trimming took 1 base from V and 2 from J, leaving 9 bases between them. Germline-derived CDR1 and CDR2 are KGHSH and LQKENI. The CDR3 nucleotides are TGTGCCAGCTCACCACGAGTGGAGCCCTACGAGCAGTACGTC. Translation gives CASSPRVEPYEQYV.

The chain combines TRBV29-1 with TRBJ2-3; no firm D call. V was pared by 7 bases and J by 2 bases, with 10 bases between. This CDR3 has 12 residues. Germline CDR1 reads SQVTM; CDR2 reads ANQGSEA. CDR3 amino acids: CSGTTYTDTQYF. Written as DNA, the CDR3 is TGCAGCGGTACTACCTACACAGATACGCAGTATTTT.

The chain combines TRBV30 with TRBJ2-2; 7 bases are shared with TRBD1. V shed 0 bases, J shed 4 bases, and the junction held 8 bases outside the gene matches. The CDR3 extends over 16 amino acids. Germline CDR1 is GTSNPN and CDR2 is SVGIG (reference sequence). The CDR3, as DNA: TGTGCCTGGAGTGTAAAAGGACAGGCACCCACCGGGGAGCTGTTTTTT. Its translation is CAWSVKGQAPTGELFF.

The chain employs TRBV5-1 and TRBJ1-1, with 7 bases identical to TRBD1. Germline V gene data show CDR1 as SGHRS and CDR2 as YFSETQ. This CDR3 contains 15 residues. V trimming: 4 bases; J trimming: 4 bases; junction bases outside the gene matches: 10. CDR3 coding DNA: TGCGCCAGCAGCGAGACAGGGAGCTCTCCCACTGAAGCTTTCTTT. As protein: CASSETGSSPTEAFF.

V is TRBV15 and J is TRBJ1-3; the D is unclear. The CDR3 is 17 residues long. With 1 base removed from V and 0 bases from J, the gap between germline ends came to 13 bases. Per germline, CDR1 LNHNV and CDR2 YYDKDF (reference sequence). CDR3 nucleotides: TGTGCCACCAGCAGAGTTTTCAGATTTTCCTCTGGAAACACCATATATTTT. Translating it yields CATSRVFRFSSGNTIYF.

CDR3 amino acids: CASSIRTPGAEAFF. CDR3 nucleotides: TGTGCCAGCAGTATCCGGACTCCAGGGGCTGAAGCTTTCTTT. V usage is TRBV6-6 and J usage is TRBJ1-1; D is perhaps TRBD1 (6 bases). CDR1 is MNHNY and CDR2 is SVGAGI in the germline V gene (reference sequence). V was clipped by 5 bases and J by 6 bases, with 16 bases between them. The CDR3 totals 14 residues.

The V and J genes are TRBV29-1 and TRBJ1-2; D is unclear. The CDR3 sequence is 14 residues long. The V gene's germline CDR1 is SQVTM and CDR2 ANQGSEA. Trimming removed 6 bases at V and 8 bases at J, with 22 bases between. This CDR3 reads CSVQGASLQGGYTF. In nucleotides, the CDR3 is TGCAGCGTCCAAGGAGCATCCTTACAAGGGGGCTACACCTTC.

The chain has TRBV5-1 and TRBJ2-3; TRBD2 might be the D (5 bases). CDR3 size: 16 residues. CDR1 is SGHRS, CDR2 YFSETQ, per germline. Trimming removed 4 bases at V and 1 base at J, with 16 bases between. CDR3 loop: CASSLGDPQGTDTQYF. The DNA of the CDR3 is TGCGCCAGCAGCCTCGGGGATCCTCAGGGCACAGATACGCAGTATTTT.

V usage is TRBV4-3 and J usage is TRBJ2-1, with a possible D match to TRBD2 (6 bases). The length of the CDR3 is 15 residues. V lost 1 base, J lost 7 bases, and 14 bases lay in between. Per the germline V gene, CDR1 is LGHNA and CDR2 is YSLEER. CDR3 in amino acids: CASSQVGDWGNEQFF. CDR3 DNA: TGCGCCAGCAGCCAAGTAGGGGACTGGGGGAATGAGCAGTTCTTC.

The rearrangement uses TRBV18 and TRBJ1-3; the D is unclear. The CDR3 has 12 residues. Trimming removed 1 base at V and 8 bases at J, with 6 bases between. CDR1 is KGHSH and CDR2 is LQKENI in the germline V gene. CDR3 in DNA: TGTGCCAGCTCACCACGCGGATACACCATATATTTT. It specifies CASSPRGYTIYF.

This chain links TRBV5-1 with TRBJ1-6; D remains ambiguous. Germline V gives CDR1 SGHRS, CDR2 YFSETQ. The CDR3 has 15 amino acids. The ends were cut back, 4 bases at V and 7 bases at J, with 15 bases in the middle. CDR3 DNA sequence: TGCGCCAGCAGCCCCCTACCGGGTGAAAATTCACCCCTCCACTTT. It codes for CASSPLPGENSPLHF.

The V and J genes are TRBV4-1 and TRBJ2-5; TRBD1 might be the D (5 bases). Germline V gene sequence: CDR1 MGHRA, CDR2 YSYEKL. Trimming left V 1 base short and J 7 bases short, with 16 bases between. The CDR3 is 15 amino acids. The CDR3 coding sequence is TGCGCCAGCAGCCAAGGAGGTTGGGGCCAGGGGACCCAGTACTTC. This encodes CASSQGGWGQGTQYF.

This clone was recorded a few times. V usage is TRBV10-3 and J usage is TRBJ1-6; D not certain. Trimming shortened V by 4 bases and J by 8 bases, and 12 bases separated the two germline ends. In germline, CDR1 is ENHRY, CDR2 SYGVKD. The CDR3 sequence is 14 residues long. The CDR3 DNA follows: TGTGCCATCAGTGGACACAGCTTCGATTCACCCCTCCACTTT. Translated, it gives CAISGHSFDSPLHF.

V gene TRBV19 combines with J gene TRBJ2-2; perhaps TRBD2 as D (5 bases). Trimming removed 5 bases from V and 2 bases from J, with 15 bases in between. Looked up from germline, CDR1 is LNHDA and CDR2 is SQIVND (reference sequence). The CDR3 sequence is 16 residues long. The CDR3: CASSWERRSNTGELFF. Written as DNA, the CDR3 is TGTGCCAGTAGTTGGGAGCGGAGATCTAACACCGGGGAGCTGTTTTTT.

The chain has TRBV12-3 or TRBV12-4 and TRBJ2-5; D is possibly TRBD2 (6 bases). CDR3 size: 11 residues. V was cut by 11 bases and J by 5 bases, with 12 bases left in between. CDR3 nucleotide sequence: TGTGCCTGGGGGGTTGGGGAGACCCAGTACTTC. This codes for CAWGVGETQYF.

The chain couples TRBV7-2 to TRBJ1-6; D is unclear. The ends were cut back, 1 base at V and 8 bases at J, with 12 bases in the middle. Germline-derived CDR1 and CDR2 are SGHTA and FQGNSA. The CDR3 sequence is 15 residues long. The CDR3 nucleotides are TGTGCCAGCAGCTTAGTGGTGGGTGGGTATTCACCCCTCCACTTT. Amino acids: CASSLVVGGYSPLHF.

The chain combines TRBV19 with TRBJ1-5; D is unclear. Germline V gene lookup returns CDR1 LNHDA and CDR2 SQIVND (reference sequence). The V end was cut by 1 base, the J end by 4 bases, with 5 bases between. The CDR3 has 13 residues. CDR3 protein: CASSIGWNQPQHF. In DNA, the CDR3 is TGTGCCAGTAGTATAGGTTGGAATCAGCCCCAGCATTTT.

CDR3 DNA: TGTGCCAGCGGACTGGGACAGGGTTTCGAGCAGTACGTC. This translates into CASGLGQGFEQYV. This chain uses TRBV11-3 with TRBJ2-7; 9 nucleotides align to TRBD1. Germline assignment: CDR1 SGHNT and CDR2 YENEEA. The CDR3 extends over 13 amino acids. The V gene end was trimmed by 8 bases and the J gene end by 6 bases; junction bases not matched to a gene: 8.